Included here is one T cell receptor beta chain sequence, with context. This specimen belongs to a study of blood T cell repertoires in COVID-19. Background on the study: Italy, Spain and the United States were the sources of the convalescent and acute COVID-19 samples. The analysed material was cDNA or gDNA that came from T cells, B-cell-depleted T cells, or PBMCs.

In the authors' methods: Reference gene primer amplification gave nucleated cell count estimates. Produced via immunoSEQ multiplex PCR; TCRdb's table is partial and in-frame only. That table gives V, J and clone size, and the DNA gave D and trimming. The sample consists of some 250,000 clones, 81% of them appearing once. V shed 5 bases and J shed 6 bases, with 10 bases lying between them. CDR1 is SNHLY and CDR2 is FYNNEI in the germline V gene. CDR3 size: 12 residues. The TCR sequence derives from a woman aged 55 to 70 with active or convalescent COVID-19. The sequenced sample was peripheral blood. The chain recombines TRBV2 with TRBJ1-1, with a tentative D call TRBD1 (5 bases). DNA of the CDR3: TGTGCCAGCAGTCCAGGGTTGGCTGAAGCTTTCTTT. This sequence encodes CASSPGLAEAFF.